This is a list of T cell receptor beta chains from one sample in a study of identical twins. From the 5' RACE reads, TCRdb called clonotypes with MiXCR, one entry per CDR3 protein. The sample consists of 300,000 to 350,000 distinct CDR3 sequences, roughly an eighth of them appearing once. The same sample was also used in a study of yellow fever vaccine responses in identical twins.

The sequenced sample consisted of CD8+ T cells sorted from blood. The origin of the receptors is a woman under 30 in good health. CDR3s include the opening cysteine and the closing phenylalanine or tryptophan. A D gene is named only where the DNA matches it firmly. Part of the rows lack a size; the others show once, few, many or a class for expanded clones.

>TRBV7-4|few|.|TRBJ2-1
TGTGCCAGCAGCTTAGTTCCAGGCGGCAATGAGCAGTTCTTC
CASSLVPGGNEQFF
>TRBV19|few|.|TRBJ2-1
TGTGCCAGTAGTATAGATGAAGGAGAAACAGAGTTCTTC
CASSIDEGETEFF
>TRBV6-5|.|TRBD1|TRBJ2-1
TGTGCCAGCAGTTACCGGTTGACAGGGCGACTCTACAATGAGCAGTTCTTC
CASSYRLTGRLYNEQFF
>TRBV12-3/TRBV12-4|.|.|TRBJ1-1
TGTGCCAGCACCCTAACGGGGGTGTGGGCTTTCTTT
CASTLTGVWAFF
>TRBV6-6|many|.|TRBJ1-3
TGTGCCAGCAATGGGGGGCGCGGAAACACCATATATTTT
CASNGGRGNTIYF
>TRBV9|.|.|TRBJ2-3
TGTGCCAGCAGCGTATGGGGGGAACCCTACACAGATACGCAGTATTTT
CASSVWGEPYTDTQYF
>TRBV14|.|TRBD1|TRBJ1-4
TGTGCCAGCAGCCAAGTACAGGGACAGGGAAAACTGTTTTTT
CASSQVQGQGKLFF
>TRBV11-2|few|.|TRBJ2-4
TGTGCCAGCAGTCATGACCGAATAGCCAAAAACATTCAGTACTTC
CASSHDRIAKNIQYF
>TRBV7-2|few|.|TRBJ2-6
TGTGCCAGCAGCTTAGCTCTGGGGGCCAACGTCCTGACTTTC
CASSLALGANVLTF
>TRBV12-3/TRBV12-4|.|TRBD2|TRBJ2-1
TGTGCCAGCAGTTTAGAAGCCTCCGGGACTAGCGGGATTCTGGGTGAGCAGTTCTTC
CASSLEASGTSGILGEQFF
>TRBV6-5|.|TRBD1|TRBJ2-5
TGTGCCAGCAGTTACGACAGGGACCACCAAGAGACCCAGTACTTC
CASSYDRDHQETQYF
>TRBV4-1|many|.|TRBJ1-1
TGCGCCAGCAGCCAAGATCAATCCGGGGTCGGTTTGAACACTGAAGCTTTCTTT
CASSQDQSGVGLNTEAFF
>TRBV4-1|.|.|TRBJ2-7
TGCGCCAGCAGCCAAGATCCCCGATACGAGCAGTACTTC
CASSQDPRYEQYF
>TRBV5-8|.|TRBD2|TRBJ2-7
TGTGCCACCCCGAGTCTAGCGGGAACCTACGAGCAGTACTTC
CATPSLAGTYEQYF
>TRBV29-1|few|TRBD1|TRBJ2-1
TGCAGCGGATCACGACAGGGGGCCTACAATGAGCAGTTCTTC
CSGSRQGAYNEQFF
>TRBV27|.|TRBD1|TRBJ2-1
TGTGCCAGCAGTTTCAGGGGGCACTACGATGAGCAGTTCTTC
CASSFRGHYDEQFF
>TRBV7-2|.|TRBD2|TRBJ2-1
TGTGCCAGCAGCTTACCGGCGGGCACCCTGACTAGCGGGAGAGAGGACAATGAGCAGTTCTTC
CASSLPAGTLTSGREDNEQFF
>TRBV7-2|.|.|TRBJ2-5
TGTGCCAGCAGCCCCCGGCAAACGGGGTTGGAGACCCAGTACTTC
CASSPRQTGLETQYF
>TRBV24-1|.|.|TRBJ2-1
TGTGCCACCAGTGATTTTAGGAGCTCCTACAATGAGCAGTTCTTC
CATSDFRSSYNEQFF
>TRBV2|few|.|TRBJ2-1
TGTGCCAGCAGGGGGGTTGTGGGGGCGGATGAGCAGTTCTTC
CASRGVVGADEQFF
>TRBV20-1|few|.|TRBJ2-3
TGCAGTGCCTCAGGCCGCGACTTAGGTACGCAGTATTTT
CSASGRDLGTQYF
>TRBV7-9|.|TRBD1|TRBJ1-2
TGTGCCAGCAGCAACCCAGGGGGCTATGGCTACACCTTC
CASSNPGGYGYTF
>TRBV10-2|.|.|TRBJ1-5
TGCGCCAGCCGGCCTAGGCAACGAGACCAGCCCCAGCATTTT
CASRPRQRDQPQHF
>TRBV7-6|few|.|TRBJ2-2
TGTGCCAGCAGCTTAAGAGACAGCCCCGGGACCGGGGAGCTGTTTTTT
CASSLRDSPGTGELFF
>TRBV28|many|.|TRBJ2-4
TGTGCCAGCAGTTTGGGGACCGAGGGAGCAGGAAGCGCCAAAAACATTCAGTACTTC
CASSLGTEGAGSAKNIQYF
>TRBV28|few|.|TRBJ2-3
TGTGCCAGCAGTTTTCGGGCCACAGATACGCAGTATTTT
CASSFRATDTQYF